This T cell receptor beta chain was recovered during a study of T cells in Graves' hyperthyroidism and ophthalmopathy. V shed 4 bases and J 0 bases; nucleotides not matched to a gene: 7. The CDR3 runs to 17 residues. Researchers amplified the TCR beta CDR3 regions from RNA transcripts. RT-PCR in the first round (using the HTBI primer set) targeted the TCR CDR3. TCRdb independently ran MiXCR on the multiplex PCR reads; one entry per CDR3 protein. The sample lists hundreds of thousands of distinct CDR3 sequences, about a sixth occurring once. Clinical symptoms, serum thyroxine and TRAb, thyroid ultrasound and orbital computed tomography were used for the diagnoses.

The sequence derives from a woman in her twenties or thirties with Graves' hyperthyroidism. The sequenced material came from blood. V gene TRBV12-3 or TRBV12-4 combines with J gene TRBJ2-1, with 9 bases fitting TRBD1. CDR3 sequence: CASSWTGAPSSYNEQFF. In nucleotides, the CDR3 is TGTGCCAGCAGTTGGACAGGGGCTCCTAGCTCCTACAATGAGCAGTTCTTC.